The 9 T cell receptor beta chains reported below all come from one sample, sequenced in a study of blood T cell repertoires in COVID-19. The table came from immunoSEQ multiplex PCR; TCRdb's copy has only in-frame clones and leaves some out. The sample lists some 49,000 clones; more than 85% were seen once. Specimen: peripheral blood. The receptors were sampled from a man aged 55-75 years with COVID-19, enrolled during active disease.

This clone came up once. Other DNA sequences in this sample translate to the same CDR3. CDR3 in amino acids: CASRPGQGGQPQHF. DNA for the CDR3: TGTGCCAGCAGGCCGGGACAGGGGGGACAGCCCCAGCATTTT. The genes are TRBV28 and TRBJ1-5; 11 bases fit TRBD1. J gave up 7 bases and V 6 bases, and 5 bases lay outside the gene matches. The CDR3 contains 14 residues. Per the germline V gene, CDR1 is MDHEN and CDR2 is SYDVKM.

The V and J genes are TRBV9 and TRBJ2-1, with no clear D. Germline V gene sequence: CDR1 SGDLS, CDR2 YYNGEE. V gave up 5 bases and J gave up 4 bases, with 7 bases separating them. The length of the CDR3 is 12 residues. CDR3 protein: CASSQIYNEQFF. The CDR3 DNA reads TGTGCCAGCAGTCAAATTTACAATGAGCAGTTCTTC.

The chain recombines TRBV6-1 with TRBJ1-2; the D gene is possibly TRBD1 (5 bases). The ends were cut back, 3 bases at V and 1 base at J, with 12 bases in the middle. This CDR3 spans 15 amino acids. Looked up from germline, CDR1 is MNHNS and CDR2 is SASEGT. CDR3 bases: TGTGCCAGCAGTGAGCGGACACCCTATAACTATGGCTACACCTTC. Encoded protein: CASSERTPYNYGYTF.

The DNA of the CDR3 is TGTGCCTGGAAGAGGAGTAGCGGGAAGTCCACAGATACGCAGTATTTT. It specifies CAWKRSSGKSTDTQYF. The V and J genes are TRBV30 and TRBJ2-3, with 8 bases fitting TRBD2. The CDR3 consists of 16 residues. CDR1 is GTSNPN, CDR2 SVGIG, per germline (reference sequence). Unmatched junction bases numbered 11, after V lost 4 bases and J lost 2 bases.

The gene calls are TRBV5-1 and TRBJ2-5; D possibly corresponds to TRBD2 (5 bases). Germline CDR1 and CDR2: SGHRS and YFSETQ. The ends were cut back, 2 bases at V and 2 bases at J, with 10 bases in the middle. This CDR3 spans 14 amino acids. The CDR3 nucleotides are TGCGCCAGCAGCTTACCGGGGATACAAGAGACCCAGTACTTC. As protein: CASSLPGIQETQYF.

The chain has TRBV30 and TRBJ2-2; the D gene is possibly TRBD1 (6 bases). The germline gives CDR1 GTSNPN, CDR2 SVGIG (reference sequence). V lost 8 bases and J lost 5, with 15 bases in between. The CDR3 is 13 amino acids. The CDR3 nucleotides are TGTGCCCGGGGTTGGGGGACAACCGGGGAGCTGTTTTTT. It codes for CARGWGTTGELFF.

This clone was seen once. The chain couples TRBV5-1 to TRBJ2-7; 9 bases line up with TRBD1. This CDR3 comprises 14 residues. CDR1 and CDR2 (germline): SGHRS, YFSETQ. The J segment lost 3 bases and the V segment lost 4 bases, leaving 5 bases of the junction unmatched. This CDR3 is CASSRGTGIYEQYF. The DNA of the CDR3 is TGCGCCAGCAGCCGCGGGACAGGGATCTACGAGCAGTACTTC.

The V call is TRBV6-5, the J call TRBJ1-2, with 10 bases lining up with TRBD1. V lost 6 bases and J lost 5; bases outside the gene matches: 6. Germline V gene sequence: CDR1 MNHEY, CDR2 SVGAGI. There are 14 residues in the CDR3. The CDR3 sequence: CASRGTGARYGYTF. The CDR3 DNA sequence: TGTGCCAGCAGGGGGACAGGGGCTCGGTATGGCTACACCTTC.

The V call is TRBV6-1, the J call TRBJ1-5, with 10 positions matching TRBD1. Looked up from germline, CDR1 is MNHNS and CDR2 is SASEGT. This CDR3 is built from 16 residues. V dropped 2 bases and J dropped 7; count of bases not matched to a gene: 8. The CDR3 reads CASSESTGGFEQPQHF. The CDR3, as DNA: TGTGCCAGCAGTGAATCGACAGGGGGCTTTGAACAGCCCCAGCATTTT.